This entry is about one TCR beta chain. As yet, its antigen is unknown. These data originate in a study of cytotoxic CD8 clonotypes in ibrutinib-treated CLL. The study's findings and limits: Pretreatment clonality was elevated relative to age-matched healthy donors and paralleled circulating CD8+ T-cell counts. Clonality increased at ibrutinib response, then returned toward baseline at progression.

The CDR3 is made up of 15 amino acids. CDR1 SGHNT and CDR2 YENEEA come from the germline V gene. V was trimmed by 3 bases and J by 1 base, leaving 10 bases between them. Assay used: immunoSEQ multiplex PCR; TCRdb lists only in-frame clones, some missing. The repertoire includes tens of thousands of clones, about 69% of them detected once, and about 22% sits in the top ten. The clonotype comes from a human donor with chronic lymphocytic leukemia. The chain has TRBV11-3 and TRBJ1-3, with D tentatively TRBD1 (5 bases). The source material was PBMCs, sampled after 24 months of ibrutinib treatment. The CDR3 nucleotides are TGTGCCAGCAGCTTTAGTGGGGGATCTGGAAACACCATATATTTT. Protein sequence: CASSFSGGSGNTIYF.